A selection of T cell receptor beta chains follows, all from one sample in a study of tumor-infiltrating lymphocytes in oesophageal squamous cell carcinoma. A single record per CDR3 protein comes from TCRdb applying MiXCR to the PCR reads. The sample includes some 7,100 distinct CDR3 sequences, about a sixth of them seen just once. The sample was blood. Receptors were obtained from a male donor with esophageal squamous cell carcinoma. Each CDR3 is given with its conserved first and last residue. The D gene is left open where the match is weak. A clone size is listed for some rows: how often the clone was seen (once, few, many), or a class if it is expanded.

D: .; J: TRBJ2-5; size: large; V: TRBV7-7; DNA: TGTGCTAGCAGCCTCAGCCGGGGGGCCCAAGAGACCCAGTACTTC; CDR3: CASSLSRGAQETQYF
D: TRBD1; J: TRBJ1-5; size: many; V: TRBV28; DNA: TGTGCCAGCTATTCCGGGGGGACAGGGATTAATCAGCCCCAGCATTTT; CDR3: CASYSGGTGINQPQHF
D: TRBD2; J: TRBJ2-7; size: medium-sized; V: TRBV7-9; DNA: TGTGCCAGCAGCCCCCCCGGGGGGTCCACCCAGCAGTACTTC; CDR3: CASSPPGGSTQQYF
D: .; J: TRBJ1-5; size: .; V: TRBV20-1; DNA: TGCAGTGCTAGTCCCCTGGGAGGCAATCAGCCCCAGCATTTT; CDR3: CSASPLGGNQPQHF
D: .; J: TRBJ1-4; size: many; V: TRBV28; DNA: TGTGCCAGCAGCGACGTCGTGGGCAACCGAAATGAAAAACTGTTTTTT; CDR3: CASSDVVGNRNEKLFF
D: .; J: TRBJ2-5; size: medium-sized; V: TRBV12-3/TRBV12-4; DNA: TGTGCCAGCAGTTTTTCGGCGCTAGCAGTTCAGACCCAGTACTTC; CDR3: CASSFSALAVQTQYF
D: TRBD2; J: TRBJ2-2; size: many; V: TRBV11-3; DNA: TGTGCCAGCAGCCACCTAGCGGGGGGGAACACCGGGGAGCTGTTTTTT; CDR3: CASSHLAGGNTGELFF
D: .; J: TRBJ1-2; size: few; V: TRBV5-1; DNA: TGCGCCAGCAGCTTGGCCGGCGGGACAAGAAGTCCGGGGGGCTACACCTTC; CDR3: CASSLAGGTRSPGGYTF
D: TRBD1; J: TRBJ2-2; size: many; V: TRBV6-6; DNA: TGTGCCAGCAGTTACCCGACAGGGGCGGACACCGGGGAGCTGTTTTTT; CDR3: CASSYPTGADTGELFF
D: .; J: TRBJ2-7; size: medium-sized; V: TRBV7-6; DNA: TGTGCCAGCAGCTTAGGTGTAGGGGTCAGCTACGAGCAGTACTTC; CDR3: CASSLGVGVSYEQYF
D: .; J: TRBJ1-3; size: many; V: TRBV12-3/TRBV12-4; DNA: TGTGCCAGCGCTGGAGGCGGAAACACCATATATTTT; CDR3: CASAGGGNTIYF
D: .; J: TRBJ2-7; size: .; V: TRBV14; DNA: TGTGCCAGCAGCCAAGATCTGGGGTACGAGCAGTACTTC; CDR3: CASSQDLGYEQYF
D: .; J: TRBJ2-5; size: medium-sized; V: TRBV11-3; DNA: TGTGCCAGCAGTCCGGAGTACCAAGAGACCCAGTACTTC; CDR3: CASSPEYQETQYF
D: TRBD1; J: TRBJ2-4; size: many; V: TRBV5-5; DNA: TGTGCCAGCAGCTGGAGGGACAGGGGGGGAGCACTAGCCAAAAACATTCAGTACTTC; CDR3: CASSWRDRGGALAKNIQYF
D: .; J: TRBJ1-1; size: .; V: TRBV5-4; DNA: TGTGCCAGCAGCTTCACAGGGAACACTGAAGCTTTCTTT; CDR3: CASSFTGNTEAFF
D: TRBD2; J: TRBJ2-3; size: large; V: TRBV7-2; DNA: TGTGCCAGCAGCTTAGTAGCGGGGGTAGATACGCAGTATTTT; CDR3: CASSLVAGVDTQYF
D: .; J: TRBJ1-6; size: many; V: TRBV28; DNA: TGTGCCAGCACCCCTTCGGGGCAGGGGAGGATCAAGCCCCTCCACTTT; CDR3: CASTPSGQGRIKPLHF
D: TRBD1; J: TRBJ2-5; size: medium-sized; V: TRBV7-8; DNA: TGTGCCAGCAGCGCCCCTCTGGGACAGGAGCAGTACTTC; CDR3: CASSAPLGQEQYF
D: .; J: TRBJ1-3; size: many; V: TRBV27; DNA: TGTGCCAGCAGGGCCGGGACAATCCCTGGAAACACCATATATTTT; CDR3: CASRAGTIPGNTIYF
D: .; J: TRBJ2-5; size: medium-sized; V: TRBV6-1; DNA: TGTGCCAGCATCTCAGTAGGCCAAGAGACCCAGTACTTC; CDR3: CASISVGQETQYF
D: TRBD2; J: TRBJ2-7; size: .; V: TRBV28; DNA: TGTGCCAGCAGTTTTCTCGGGGGGAACACCGGGGAGCTGTACTTC; CDR3: CASSFLGGNTGELYF
D: .; J: TRBJ2-7; size: medium-sized; V: TRBV7-2; DNA: TGTGCCAGCAGCTTCAGGGGGAGGGAAAATTCACCCCTCCACTTC; CDR3: CASSFRGRENSPLHF
D: TRBD1; J: TRBJ1-1; size: many; V: TRBV10-3; DNA: TGTGCCATCAGATTCGGACAGGGAGGGAACACTGAAGCTTTCTTT; CDR3: CAIRFGQGGNTEAFF
D: .; J: TRBJ2-2; size: many; V: TRBV6-2/TRBV6-3; DNA: TGTGCCAGCAGTCCACATCCGACTGGGGAGCTGTTTTTT; CDR3: CASSPHPTGELFF
D: .; J: TRBJ2-3; size: large; V: TRBV7-7; DNA: TGTGCTAGCAGCCTGGATTCGTATACAGATACGCAGTATTTT; CDR3: CASSLDSYTDTQYF
D: TRBD1; J: TRBJ2-1; size: many; V: TRBV5-4; DNA: TGTGCCAGCAGCTCCGGGACAGGGGCGTACAATGAGCAGTTCTTC; CDR3: CASSSGTGAYNEQFF
D: .; J: TRBJ2-1; size: large; V: TRBV7-2; DNA: TGTGCCAGCAGCTTAGGACCGCCGAGTTACAATGAGCAGTTCTTC; CDR3: CASSLGPPSYNEQFF
D: .; J: TRBJ1-3; size: many; V: TRBV6-2/TRBV6-3; DNA: TGTGCCAGCAGTTACAGCTGGGCCTCTGGAAACACCATATATTTT; CDR3: CASSYSWASGNTIYF
D: TRBD2; J: TRBJ2-3; size: once; V: TRBV7-2; DNA: TGTGCCGGCAGCTTTCCTAGCGGGGTGGCAGGGACGCAGTGTTTT; CDR3: CAGSFPSGVAGTQCF